This record concerns one TCR beta chain sequence. PCR involved 60 Vbeta and 13 Jbeta primers. The data were produced by immunoSEQ multiplex PCR, yet TCRdb's version contains in-frame clones alone and is incomplete. Of 110,000 to 150,000 clones listed, 65% to 85% are singletons. This entry belongs to a study of cytomegalovirus exposure and HLA in healthy donors. The CDR3 is 14 amino acids. With V trimmed by 3 bases and J by 4 bases, 3 bases remained unmatched. CDR1 MDHEN and CDR2 SYDVKM come from the germline V gene. The chain carries TRBV28 and TRBJ1-5, with TRBD1 matching over 7 bases. This sequence was found in a woman between 40 and 50 years old in good health and CMV-seropositive. Sequencing was performed on PBMCs. This CDR3 is CASSLGDSNQPQHF. CDR3 DNA: TGTGCCAGCAGTTTGGGGGACAGTAATCAGCCCCAGCATTTT.